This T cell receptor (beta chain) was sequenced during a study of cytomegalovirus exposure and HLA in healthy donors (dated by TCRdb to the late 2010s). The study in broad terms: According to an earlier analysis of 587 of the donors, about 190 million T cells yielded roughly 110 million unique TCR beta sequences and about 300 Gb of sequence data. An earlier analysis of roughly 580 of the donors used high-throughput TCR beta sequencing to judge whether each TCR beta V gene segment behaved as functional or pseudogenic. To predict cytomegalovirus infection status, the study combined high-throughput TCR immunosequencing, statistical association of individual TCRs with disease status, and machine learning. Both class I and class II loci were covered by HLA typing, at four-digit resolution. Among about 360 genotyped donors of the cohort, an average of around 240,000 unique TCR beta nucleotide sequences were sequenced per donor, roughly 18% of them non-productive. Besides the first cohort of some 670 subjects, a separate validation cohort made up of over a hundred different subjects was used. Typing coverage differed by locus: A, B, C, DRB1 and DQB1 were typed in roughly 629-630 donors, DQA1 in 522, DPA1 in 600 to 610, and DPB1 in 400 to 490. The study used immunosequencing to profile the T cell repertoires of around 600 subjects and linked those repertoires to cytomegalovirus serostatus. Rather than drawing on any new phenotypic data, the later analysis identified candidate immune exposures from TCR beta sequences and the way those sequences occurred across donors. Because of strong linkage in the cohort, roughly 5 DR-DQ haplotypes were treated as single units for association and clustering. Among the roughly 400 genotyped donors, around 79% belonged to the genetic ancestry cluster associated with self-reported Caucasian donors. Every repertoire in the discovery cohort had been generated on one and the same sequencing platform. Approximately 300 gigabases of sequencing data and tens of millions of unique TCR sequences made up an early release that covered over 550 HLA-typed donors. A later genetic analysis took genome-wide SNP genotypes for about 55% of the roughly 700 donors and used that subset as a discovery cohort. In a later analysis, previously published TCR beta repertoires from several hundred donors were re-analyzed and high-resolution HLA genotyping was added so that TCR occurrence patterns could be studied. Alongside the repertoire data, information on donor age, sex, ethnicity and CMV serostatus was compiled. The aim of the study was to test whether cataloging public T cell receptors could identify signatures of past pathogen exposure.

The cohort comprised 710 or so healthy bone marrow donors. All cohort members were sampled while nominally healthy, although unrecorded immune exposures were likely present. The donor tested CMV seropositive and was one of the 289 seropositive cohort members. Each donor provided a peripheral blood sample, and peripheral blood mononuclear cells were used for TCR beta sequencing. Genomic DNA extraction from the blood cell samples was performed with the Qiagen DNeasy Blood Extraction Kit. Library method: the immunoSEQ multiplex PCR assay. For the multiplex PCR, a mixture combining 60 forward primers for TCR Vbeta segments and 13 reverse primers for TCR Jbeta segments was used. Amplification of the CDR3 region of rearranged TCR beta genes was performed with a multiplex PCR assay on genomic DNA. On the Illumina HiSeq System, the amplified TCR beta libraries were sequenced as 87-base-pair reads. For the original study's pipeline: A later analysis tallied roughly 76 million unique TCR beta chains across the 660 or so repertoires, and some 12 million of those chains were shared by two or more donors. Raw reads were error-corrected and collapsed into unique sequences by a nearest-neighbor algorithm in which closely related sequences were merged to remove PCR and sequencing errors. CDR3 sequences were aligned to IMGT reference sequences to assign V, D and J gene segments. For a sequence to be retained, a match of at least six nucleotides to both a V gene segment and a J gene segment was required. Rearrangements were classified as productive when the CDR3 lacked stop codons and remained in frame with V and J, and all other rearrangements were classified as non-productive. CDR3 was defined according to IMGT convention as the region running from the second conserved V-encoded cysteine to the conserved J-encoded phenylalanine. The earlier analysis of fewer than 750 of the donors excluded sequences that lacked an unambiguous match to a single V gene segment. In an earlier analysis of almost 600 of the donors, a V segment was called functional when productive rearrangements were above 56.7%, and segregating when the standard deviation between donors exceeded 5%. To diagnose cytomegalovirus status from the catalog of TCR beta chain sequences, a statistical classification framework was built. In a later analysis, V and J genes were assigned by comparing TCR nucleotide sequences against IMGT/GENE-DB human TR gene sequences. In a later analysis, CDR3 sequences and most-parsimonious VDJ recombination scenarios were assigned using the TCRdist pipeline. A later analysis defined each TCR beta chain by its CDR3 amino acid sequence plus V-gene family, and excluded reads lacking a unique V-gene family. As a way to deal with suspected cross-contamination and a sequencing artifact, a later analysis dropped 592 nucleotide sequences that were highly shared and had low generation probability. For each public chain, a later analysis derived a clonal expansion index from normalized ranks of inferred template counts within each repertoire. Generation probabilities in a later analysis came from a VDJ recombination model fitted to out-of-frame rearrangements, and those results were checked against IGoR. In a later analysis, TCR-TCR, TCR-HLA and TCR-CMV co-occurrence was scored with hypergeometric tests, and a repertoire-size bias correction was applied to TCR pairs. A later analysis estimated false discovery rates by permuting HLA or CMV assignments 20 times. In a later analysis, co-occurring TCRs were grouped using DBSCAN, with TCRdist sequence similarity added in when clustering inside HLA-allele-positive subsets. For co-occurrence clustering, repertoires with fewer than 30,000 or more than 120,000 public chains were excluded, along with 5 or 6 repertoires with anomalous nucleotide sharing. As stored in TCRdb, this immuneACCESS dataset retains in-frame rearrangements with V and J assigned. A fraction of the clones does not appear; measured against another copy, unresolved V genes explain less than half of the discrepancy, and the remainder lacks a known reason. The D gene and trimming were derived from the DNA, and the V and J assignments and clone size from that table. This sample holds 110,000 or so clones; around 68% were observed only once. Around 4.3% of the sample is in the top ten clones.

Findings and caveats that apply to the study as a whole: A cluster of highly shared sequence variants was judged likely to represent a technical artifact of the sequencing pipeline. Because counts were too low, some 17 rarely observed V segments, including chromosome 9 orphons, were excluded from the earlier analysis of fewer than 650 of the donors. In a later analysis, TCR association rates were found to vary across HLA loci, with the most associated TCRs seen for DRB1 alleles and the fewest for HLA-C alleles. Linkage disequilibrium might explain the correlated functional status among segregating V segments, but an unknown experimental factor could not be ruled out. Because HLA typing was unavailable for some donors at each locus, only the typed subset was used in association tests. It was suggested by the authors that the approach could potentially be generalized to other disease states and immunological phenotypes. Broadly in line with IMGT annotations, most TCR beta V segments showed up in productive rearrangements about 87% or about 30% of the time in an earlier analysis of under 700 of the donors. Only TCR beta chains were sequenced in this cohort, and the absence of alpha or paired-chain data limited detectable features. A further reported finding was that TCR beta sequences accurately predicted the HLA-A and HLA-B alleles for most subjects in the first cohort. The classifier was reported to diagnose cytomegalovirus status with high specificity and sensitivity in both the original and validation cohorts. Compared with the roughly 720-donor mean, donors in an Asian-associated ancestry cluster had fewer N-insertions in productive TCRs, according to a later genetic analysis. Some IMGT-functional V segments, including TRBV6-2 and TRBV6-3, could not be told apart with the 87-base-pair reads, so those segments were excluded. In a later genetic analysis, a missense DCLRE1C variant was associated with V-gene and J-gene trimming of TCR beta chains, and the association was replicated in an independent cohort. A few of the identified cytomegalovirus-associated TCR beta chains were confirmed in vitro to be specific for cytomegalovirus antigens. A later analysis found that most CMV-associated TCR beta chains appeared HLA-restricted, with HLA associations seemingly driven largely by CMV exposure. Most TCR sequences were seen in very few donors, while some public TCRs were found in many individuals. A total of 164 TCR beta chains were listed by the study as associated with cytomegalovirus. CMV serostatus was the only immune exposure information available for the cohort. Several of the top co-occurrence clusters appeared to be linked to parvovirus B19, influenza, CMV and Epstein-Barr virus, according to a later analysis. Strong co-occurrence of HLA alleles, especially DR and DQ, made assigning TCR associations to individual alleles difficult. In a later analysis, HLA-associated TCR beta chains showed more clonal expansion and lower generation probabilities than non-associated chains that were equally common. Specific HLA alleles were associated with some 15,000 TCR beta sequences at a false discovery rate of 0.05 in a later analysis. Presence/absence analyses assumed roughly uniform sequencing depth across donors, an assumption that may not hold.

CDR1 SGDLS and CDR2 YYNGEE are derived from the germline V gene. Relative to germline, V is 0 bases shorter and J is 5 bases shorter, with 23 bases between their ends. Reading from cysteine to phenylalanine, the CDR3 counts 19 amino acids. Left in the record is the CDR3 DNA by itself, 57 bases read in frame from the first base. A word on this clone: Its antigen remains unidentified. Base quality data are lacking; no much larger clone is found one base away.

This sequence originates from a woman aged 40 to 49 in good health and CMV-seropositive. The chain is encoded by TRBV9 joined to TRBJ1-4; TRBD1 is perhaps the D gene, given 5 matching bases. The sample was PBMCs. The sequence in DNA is TGTGCCAGCAGCGTAGAGGCTGGGGCTGGTCGAAGGGGAAATGAAAAACTGTTTTTT. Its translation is CASSVEAGAGRRGNEKLFF.